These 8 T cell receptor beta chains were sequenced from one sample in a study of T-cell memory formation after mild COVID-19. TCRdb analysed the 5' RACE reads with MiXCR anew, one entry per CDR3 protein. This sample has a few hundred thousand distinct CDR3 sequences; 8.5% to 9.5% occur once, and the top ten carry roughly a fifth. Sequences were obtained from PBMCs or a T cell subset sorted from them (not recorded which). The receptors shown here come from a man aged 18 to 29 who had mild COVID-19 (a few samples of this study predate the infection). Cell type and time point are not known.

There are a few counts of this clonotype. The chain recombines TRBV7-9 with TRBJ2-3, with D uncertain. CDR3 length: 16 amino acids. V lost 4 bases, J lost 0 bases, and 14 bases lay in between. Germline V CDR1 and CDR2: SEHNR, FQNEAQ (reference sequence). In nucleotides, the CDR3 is TGTGCCAGCAGCTCCGCCCGTACTCTTAGCACAGATACGCAGTATTTT. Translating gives CASSSARTLSTDTQYF.

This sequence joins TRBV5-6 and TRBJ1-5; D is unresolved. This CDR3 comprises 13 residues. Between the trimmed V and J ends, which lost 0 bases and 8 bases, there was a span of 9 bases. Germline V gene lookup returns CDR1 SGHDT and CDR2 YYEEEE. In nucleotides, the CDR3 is TGTGCCAGCAGCTTGGGTGGCATCAAGCCCCAGCATTTT. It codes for CASSLGGIKPQHF.

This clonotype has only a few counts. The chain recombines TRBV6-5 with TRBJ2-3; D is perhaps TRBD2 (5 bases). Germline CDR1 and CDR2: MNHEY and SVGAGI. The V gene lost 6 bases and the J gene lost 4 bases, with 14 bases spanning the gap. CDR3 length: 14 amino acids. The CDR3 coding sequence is TGTGCCAGCAGCCGCCGTGAGGGTGCAGATACGCAGTATTTT. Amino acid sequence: CASSRREGADTQYF.

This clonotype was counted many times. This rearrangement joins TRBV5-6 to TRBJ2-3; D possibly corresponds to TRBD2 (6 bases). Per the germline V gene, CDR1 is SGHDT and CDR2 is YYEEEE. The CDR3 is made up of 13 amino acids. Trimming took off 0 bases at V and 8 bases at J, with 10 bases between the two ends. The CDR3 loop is CASSLEGGGTQYF. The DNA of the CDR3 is TGTGCCAGCAGCTTGGAGGGAGGCGGTACGCAGTATTTT. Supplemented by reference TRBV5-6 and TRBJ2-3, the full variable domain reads DAGVTQSPTHLIKTRGQQVTLRCSPKSGHDTVSWYQQALGQGPQFIFQYYEEEERQRGNFPDRFSGHQFPNYSSELNVNALLLGDSALYLCASSLEGGGTQYFGPGTRLTVL.

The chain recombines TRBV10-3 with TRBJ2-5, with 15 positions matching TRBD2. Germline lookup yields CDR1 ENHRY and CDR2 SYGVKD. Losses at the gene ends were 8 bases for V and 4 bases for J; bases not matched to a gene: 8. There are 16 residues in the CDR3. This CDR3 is CAIGGLAGGPGETQYF. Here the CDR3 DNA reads TGTGCCATCGGTGGACTAGCGGGGGGGCCGGGAGAGACCCAGTACTTC.

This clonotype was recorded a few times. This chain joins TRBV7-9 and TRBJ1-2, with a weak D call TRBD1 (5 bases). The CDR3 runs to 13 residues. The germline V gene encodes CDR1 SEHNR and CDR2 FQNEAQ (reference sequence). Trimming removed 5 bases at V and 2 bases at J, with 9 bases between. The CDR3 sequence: CASSAQENYGYTF. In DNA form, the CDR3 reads TGTGCCAGCAGCGCACAGGAGAACTATGGCTACACCTTC.

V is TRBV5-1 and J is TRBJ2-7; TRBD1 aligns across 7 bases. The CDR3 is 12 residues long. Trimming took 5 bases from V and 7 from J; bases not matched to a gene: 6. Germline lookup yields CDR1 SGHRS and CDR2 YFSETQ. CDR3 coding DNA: TGCGCCAGCAGAGGCCGGGGACAGGAGCAGTACGTC. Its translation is CASRGRGQEQYV.

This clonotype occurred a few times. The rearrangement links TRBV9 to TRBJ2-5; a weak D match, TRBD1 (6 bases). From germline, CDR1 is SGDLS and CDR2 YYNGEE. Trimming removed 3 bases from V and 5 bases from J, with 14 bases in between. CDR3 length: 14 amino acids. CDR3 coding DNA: TGTGCCAGCAGCGAGGAGGACAGTGTGGAGACCCAGTACTTC. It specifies CASSEEDSVETQYF.